Included here is one T cell receptor beta chain sequence, with context. Data came from immunoSEQ multiplex PCR; TCRdb stores just in-frame clones and leaves some out. The table records 250,000 to 400,000 clones, approximately 89% of them present only once. This sample was taken from a study of blood T cell repertoires in COVID-19. Study-wide background: COVID-19 samples collected from the United States, Italy and Spain covered acute and convalescent phases.

The ends lost 5 bases at V and 0 bases at J; junction bases unmatched: 11. Germline CDR1 is SGHNT and CDR2 is YENEEA. The CDR3 runs 17 residues. This TCR was sampled from a woman aged 25 to 39 with COVID-19, enrolled during active disease. J is TRBJ2-3 and V is TRBV11-3; 7 positions agree with TRBD2. Material for sequencing was peripheral blood. CDR3 region: CASSPHTSDPSTDTQYF. CDR3 nucleotides: TGTGCCAGCAGCCCTCACACTAGCGACCCTAGCACAGATACGCAGTATTTT.